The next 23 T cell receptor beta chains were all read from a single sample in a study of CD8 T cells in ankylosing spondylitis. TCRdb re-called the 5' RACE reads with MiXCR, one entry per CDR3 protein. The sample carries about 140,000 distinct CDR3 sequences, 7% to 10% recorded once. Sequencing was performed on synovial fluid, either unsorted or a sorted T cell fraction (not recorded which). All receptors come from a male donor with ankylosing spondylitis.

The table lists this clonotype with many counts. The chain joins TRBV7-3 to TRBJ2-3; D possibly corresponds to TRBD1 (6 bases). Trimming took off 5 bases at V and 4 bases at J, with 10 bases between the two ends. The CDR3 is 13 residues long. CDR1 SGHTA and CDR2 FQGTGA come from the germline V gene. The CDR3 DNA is TGTGCCAGCAGCCCCACAGGGTCAGATACGCAGTATTTT. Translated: CASSPTGSDTQYF.

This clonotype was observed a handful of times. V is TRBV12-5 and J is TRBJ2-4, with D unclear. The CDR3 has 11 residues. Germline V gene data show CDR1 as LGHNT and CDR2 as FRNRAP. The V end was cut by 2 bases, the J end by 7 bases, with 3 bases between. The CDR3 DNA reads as TGTGCTAGTGGTTTGAACAACATTCAGTACTTC. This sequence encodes CASGLNNIQYF.

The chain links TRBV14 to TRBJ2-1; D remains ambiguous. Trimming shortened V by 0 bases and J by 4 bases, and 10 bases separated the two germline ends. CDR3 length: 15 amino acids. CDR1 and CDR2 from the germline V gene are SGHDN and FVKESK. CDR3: CASSQDPDGYNEQFF. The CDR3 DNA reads TGTGCCAGCAGCCAAGATCCCGACGGTTACAATGAGCAGTTCTTC.

CDR3 loop: CATSYAETQYF. The CDR3 bases are TGTGCCACCAGTTACGCGGAGACCCAGTACTTC. The chain links TRBV24-1 to TRBJ2-5; D ambiguous. Trimming shortened V by 6 bases and J by 5 bases, and 6 bases separated the two germline ends. There are 11 residues in the CDR3. Germline CDR1 is KGHDR and CDR2 is SFDVKD.

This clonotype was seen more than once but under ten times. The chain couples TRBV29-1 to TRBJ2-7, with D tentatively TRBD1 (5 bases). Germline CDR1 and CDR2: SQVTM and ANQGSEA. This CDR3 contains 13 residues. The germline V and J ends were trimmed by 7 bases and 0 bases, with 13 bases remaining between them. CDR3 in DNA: TGCAGCGCCAGGGCTCTGAGCTCCTACGAGCAGTACTTC. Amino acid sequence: CSARALSSYEQYF.

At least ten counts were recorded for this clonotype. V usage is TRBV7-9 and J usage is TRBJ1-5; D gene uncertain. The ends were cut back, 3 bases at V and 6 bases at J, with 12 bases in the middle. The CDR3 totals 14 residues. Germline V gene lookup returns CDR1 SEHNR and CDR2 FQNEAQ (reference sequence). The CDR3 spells CASSFGSRAQPQHF. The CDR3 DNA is TGTGCCAGCAGCTTTGGATCCCGGGCTCAGCCCCAGCATTTT.

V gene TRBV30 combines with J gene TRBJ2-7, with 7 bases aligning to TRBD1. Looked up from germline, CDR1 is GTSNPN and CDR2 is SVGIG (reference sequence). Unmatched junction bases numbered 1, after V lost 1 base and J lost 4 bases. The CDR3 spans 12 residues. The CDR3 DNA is TGTGCCTGGAGTGCACAGGGGTACGAGCAGTACTTC. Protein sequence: CAWSAQGYEQYF.

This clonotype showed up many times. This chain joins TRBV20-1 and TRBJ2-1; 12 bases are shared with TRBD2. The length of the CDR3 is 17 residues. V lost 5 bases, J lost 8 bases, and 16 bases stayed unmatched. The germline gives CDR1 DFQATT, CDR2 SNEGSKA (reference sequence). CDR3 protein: CSAPRLASGGARDEQFF. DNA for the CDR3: TGCAGTGCTCCGCGACTGGCTAGCGGGGGGGCCAGGGATGAGCAGTTCTTC.

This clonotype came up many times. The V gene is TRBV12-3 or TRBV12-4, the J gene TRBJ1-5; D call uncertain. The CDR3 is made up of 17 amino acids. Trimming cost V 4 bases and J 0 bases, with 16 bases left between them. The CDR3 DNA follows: TGTGCCAGCAGTTCTAACCCTTTCTCCTATAGCAATCAGCCCCAGCATTTT. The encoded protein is CASSSNPFSYSNQPQHF.

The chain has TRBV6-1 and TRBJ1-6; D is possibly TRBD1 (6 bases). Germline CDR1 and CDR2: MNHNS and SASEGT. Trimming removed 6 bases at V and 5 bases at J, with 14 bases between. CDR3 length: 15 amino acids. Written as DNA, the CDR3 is TGTGCCAGCAGCCGACAGGTGGGACATAATTCACCCCTCCACTTT. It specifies CASSRQVGHNSPLHF.

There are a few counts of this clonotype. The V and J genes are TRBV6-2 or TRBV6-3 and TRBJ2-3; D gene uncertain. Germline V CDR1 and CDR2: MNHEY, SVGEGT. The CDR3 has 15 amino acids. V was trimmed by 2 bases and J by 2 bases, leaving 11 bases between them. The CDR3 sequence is CASSYMLLNTDTQYF. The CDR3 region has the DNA TGTGCCAGCAGTTACATGCTACTTAACACAGATACGCAGTATTTT.

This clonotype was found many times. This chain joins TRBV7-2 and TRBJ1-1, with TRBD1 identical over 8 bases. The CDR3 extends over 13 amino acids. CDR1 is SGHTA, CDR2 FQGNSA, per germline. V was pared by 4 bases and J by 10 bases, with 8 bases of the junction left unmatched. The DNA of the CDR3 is TGTGCCAGCAGCTCGGACAGGGCGATCGGAGCTTTCTTT. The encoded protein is CASSSDRAIGAFF.

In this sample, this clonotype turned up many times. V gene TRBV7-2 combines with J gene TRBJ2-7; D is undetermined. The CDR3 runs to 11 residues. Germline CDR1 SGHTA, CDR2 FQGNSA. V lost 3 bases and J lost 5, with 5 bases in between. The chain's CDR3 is CASSFYHEQYF. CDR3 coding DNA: TGTGCCAGCAGCTTTTATCACGAGCAGTACTTC.

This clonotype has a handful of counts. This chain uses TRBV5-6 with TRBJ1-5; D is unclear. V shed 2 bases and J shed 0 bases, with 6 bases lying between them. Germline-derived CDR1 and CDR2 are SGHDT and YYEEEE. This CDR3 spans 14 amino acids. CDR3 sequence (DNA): TGTGCCAGCAGCTTTTCTCCTAGCAATCAGCCCCAGCATTTT. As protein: CASSFSPSNQPQHF.

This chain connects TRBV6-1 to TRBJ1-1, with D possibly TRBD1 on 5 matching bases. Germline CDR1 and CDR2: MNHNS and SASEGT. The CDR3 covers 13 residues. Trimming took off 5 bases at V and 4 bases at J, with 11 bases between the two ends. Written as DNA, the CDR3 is TGTGCCAGCAGTCGGACGAGGGGCACTGAAGCTTTCTTT. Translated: CASSRTRGTEAFF.

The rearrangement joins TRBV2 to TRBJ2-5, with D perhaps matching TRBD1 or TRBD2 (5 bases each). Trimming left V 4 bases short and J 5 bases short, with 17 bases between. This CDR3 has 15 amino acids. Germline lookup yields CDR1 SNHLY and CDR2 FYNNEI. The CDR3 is CASSVTSGTGETQYF. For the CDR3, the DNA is TGTGCCAGCAGTGTCACGTCGGGGACGGGGGAGACCCAGTACTTC.

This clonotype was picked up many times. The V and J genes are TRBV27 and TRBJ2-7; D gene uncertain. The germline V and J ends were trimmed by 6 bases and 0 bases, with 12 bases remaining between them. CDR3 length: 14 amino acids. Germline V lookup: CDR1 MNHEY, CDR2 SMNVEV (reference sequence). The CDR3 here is CASRATTYSYEQYF. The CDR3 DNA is TGTGCCAGCAGGGCGACCACCTACTCCTACGAGCAGTACTTC.

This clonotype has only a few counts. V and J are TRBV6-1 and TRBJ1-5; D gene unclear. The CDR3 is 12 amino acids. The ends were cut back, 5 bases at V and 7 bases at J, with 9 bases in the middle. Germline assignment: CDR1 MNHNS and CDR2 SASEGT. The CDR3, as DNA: TGTGCCAGCAGTCACGGAGACCAGCCCCAGCATTTT. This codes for CASSHGDQPQHF.

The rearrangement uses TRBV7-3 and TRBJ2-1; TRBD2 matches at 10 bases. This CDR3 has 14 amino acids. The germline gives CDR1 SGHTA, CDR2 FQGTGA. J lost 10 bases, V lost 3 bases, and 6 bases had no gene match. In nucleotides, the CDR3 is TGTGCCAGCAGCTTGAGCGGGGGGGCGTACGAGCAGTTCTTC. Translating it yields CASSLSGGAYEQFF.

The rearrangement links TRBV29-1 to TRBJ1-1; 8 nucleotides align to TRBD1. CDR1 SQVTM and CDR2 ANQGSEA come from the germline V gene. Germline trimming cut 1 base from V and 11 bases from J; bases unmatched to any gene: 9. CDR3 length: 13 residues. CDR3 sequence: CSVEGDRPLGAFF. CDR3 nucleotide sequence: TGCAGCGTTGAAGGGGACAGGCCACTAGGGGCTTTCTTT.

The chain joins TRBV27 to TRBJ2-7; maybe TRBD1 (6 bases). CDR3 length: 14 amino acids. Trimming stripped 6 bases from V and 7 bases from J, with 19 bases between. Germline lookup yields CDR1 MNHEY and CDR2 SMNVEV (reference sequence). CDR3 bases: TGTGCCAGCAGAACCCCTCACAGGGCCTCGGAGCAGTACTTC. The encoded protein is CASRTPHRASEQYF.

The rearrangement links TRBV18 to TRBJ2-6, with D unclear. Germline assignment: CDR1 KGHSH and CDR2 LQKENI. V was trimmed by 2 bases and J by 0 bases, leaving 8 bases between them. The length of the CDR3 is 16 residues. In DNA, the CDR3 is TGTGCCAGCTCACCAGTAATGCTCTCTGGGGCCAACGTCCTGACTTTC. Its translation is CASSPVMLSGANVLTF.

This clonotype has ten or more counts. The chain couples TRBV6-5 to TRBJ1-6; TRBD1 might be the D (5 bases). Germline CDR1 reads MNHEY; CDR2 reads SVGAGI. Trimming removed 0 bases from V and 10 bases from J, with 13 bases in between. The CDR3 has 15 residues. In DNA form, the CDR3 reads TGTGCCAGCAGTTACTCGCGGGGGGATAGGTCACCCCTCCACTTT. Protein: CASSYSRGDRSPLHF.